A selection of T cell receptor beta chains follows, all from one sample in a study of blood T cell repertoires in COVID-19. TCRdb keeps only in-frame clones here, not all; method: immunoSEQ multiplex PCR. The profile shows hundreds of thousands of clones, almost 90% of them singletons. The sample taken for sequencing was peripheral blood. These receptors all stem from a woman under 40 with COVID-19, enrolled during active disease. CDR3s include the opening cysteine and the closing phenylalanine or tryptophan. D genes are given only for firm matches. Not every row has a clone size; where given, it reads once, few, many or a size class.

v_call: TRBV2; clone_size: NA; d_call: TRBD1; j_call: TRBJ2-5; cdr3_aa: CASRRTGGQETQYF
v_call: TRBV5-4; clone_size: once; d_call: NA; j_call: TRBJ1-1; cdr3_aa: CASSLVRASHMNTEAFF
v_call: TRBV30; clone_size: NA; d_call: TRBD1; j_call: TRBJ1-1; cdr3_aa: CAWRKQGQRNTEAFF
v_call: TRBV4-2; clone_size: once; d_call: TRBD2; j_call: TRBJ2-5; cdr3_aa: CASSQVLAEYQETQYF
v_call: TRBV19; clone_size: NA; d_call: NA; j_call: TRBJ2-2; cdr3_aa: CASSLFNTEELFF
v_call: TRBV21-1; clone_size: NA; d_call: NA; j_call: TRBJ2-2; cdr3_aa: CASSKAAGLGTGELFF
v_call: TRBV6-6; clone_size: few; d_call: TRBD2; j_call: TRBJ2-5; cdr3_aa: CASRISGRVQETQYF
v_call: TRBV6-1; clone_size: NA; d_call: TRBD1; j_call: TRBJ1-1; cdr3_aa: CASSDGTGVDTEAFF
v_call: TRBV6-2/TRBV6-3; clone_size: NA; d_call: NA; j_call: TRBJ2-7; cdr3_aa: CASSYVYYEQYF
v_call: TRBV11-3; clone_size: NA; d_call: NA; j_call: TRBJ2-5; cdr3_aa: CASSLGGGFPQETQYF
v_call: TRBV5-5; clone_size: NA; d_call: NA; j_call: TRBJ1-1; cdr3_aa: CASSLESGKDTEAFF
v_call: TRBV2; clone_size: NA; d_call: NA; j_call: TRBJ2-1; cdr3_aa: CASSEVVRELAYNEQFF
v_call: TRBV3-1/TRBV3-2; clone_size: NA; d_call: NA; j_call: TRBJ1-1; cdr3_aa: CASSQHAGDTEAFF
v_call: TRBV4-3; clone_size: NA; d_call: TRBD2; j_call: TRBJ2-2; cdr3_aa: CASSRGLAGGPNTGELFF
v_call: TRBV7-8; clone_size: NA; d_call: NA; j_call: TRBJ1-5; cdr3_aa: CASSLGLGEVQPQHF
v_call: TRBV5-1; clone_size: NA; d_call: NA; j_call: TRBJ1-1; cdr3_aa: CASSPHVGREAFF
v_call: TRBV10-3; clone_size: NA; d_call: NA; j_call: TRBJ2-7; cdr3_aa: CAISRLLDSTEQYF
v_call: TRBV10-1; clone_size: NA; d_call: TRBD2; j_call: TRBJ2-3; cdr3_aa: CASSVAGETDTQYF
v_call: TRBV5-1; clone_size: NA; d_call: TRBD1; j_call: TRBJ1-2; cdr3_aa: CASSYGDRAGLYGYTF
v_call: TRBV5-1; clone_size: NA; d_call: NA; j_call: TRBJ2-7; cdr3_aa: CASSLGHQSGEQYF
v_call: TRBV6-5; clone_size: NA; d_call: NA; j_call: TRBJ1-2; cdr3_aa: CASSYSGGSTYGYTF
v_call: TRBV7-9; clone_size: NA; d_call: TRBD1; j_call: TRBJ1-5; cdr3_aa: CASSLSGQGDYQPQHF
v_call: TRBV5-1; clone_size: once; d_call: TRBD2; j_call: TRBJ2-2; cdr3_aa: CASSLTTSGMLNTGELFF
v_call: TRBV24-1; clone_size: NA; d_call: NA; j_call: TRBJ1-6; cdr3_aa: CATTETANSPLHF
v_call: TRBV5-4; clone_size: NA; d_call: TRBD2; j_call: TRBJ2-3; cdr3_aa: CASRETSGNTDTQYF
v_call: TRBV7-9; clone_size: NA; d_call: TRBD1; j_call: TRBJ1-6; cdr3_aa: CASSLTGVHSPLHF
v_call: TRBV24-1; clone_size: few; d_call: TRBD1; j_call: TRBJ2-2; cdr3_aa: CATGTGHNTGELFF
v_call: TRBV29-1; clone_size: NA; d_call: TRBD2; j_call: TRBJ2-3; cdr3_aa: CSVEEGSGRTDTQYF
v_call: TRBV5-4; clone_size: NA; d_call: TRBD1; j_call: TRBJ1-5; cdr3_aa: CASSQGEDQPQHF
v_call: TRBV7-9; clone_size: NA; d_call: NA; j_call: TRBJ2-7; cdr3_aa: CASSTPSGVGEQYF
v_call: TRBV6-1; clone_size: once; d_call: NA; j_call: TRBJ2-7; cdr3_aa: CASSESGTYEQYF
v_call: TRBV5-1; clone_size: NA; d_call: TRBD2; j_call: TRBJ2-1; cdr3_aa: CASNLLTSGRSHEQFF
v_call: TRBV7-9; clone_size: NA; d_call: NA; j_call: TRBJ1-4; cdr3_aa: CASSLVQGTEKLFF
v_call: TRBV7-9; clone_size: NA; d_call: NA; j_call: TRBJ2-5; cdr3_aa: CASSGGARTQYF
v_call: TRBV7-2; clone_size: NA; d_call: NA; j_call: TRBJ1-2; cdr3_aa: CASSLGFGQHYGYTF
v_call: TRBV5-6; clone_size: NA; d_call: TRBD1; j_call: TRBJ2-3; cdr3_aa: CASSRDRGTDTQYF
v_call: TRBV30; clone_size: NA; d_call: TRBD1; j_call: TRBJ2-3; cdr3_aa: CAWGTGWDTQYF
v_call: TRBV3-1/TRBV3-2; clone_size: NA; d_call: TRBD1; j_call: TRBJ2-7; cdr3_aa: CASSPFGTGSSYEQYF
v_call: TRBV27; clone_size: NA; d_call: TRBD2; j_call: TRBJ2-1; cdr3_aa: CASSYGRENEQFF
v_call: TRBV7-9; clone_size: NA; d_call: NA; j_call: TRBJ1-3; cdr3_aa: CASSPLTARSGNTIYF
v_call: TRBV6-2/TRBV6-3; clone_size: NA; d_call: TRBD2; j_call: TRBJ2-7; cdr3_aa: CASSENGSGRSYEQYF
v_call: TRBV7-3; clone_size: NA; d_call: TRBD2; j_call: TRBJ2-1; cdr3_aa: CASSPDSGSGNEQFF
v_call: TRBV7-9; clone_size: NA; d_call: NA; j_call: TRBJ1-4; cdr3_aa: CASSLGGSNEKLFF
v_call: TRBV2; clone_size: NA; d_call: TRBD2; j_call: TRBJ2-7; cdr3_aa: CASEGREGVEQYF
v_call: TRBV5-1; clone_size: NA; d_call: TRBD1; j_call: TRBJ2-3; cdr3_aa: CASNRGLSDTQYF
v_call: TRBV20-1; clone_size: NA; d_call: NA; j_call: TRBJ2-5; cdr3_aa: CSASPGDRGKETQYF
v_call: TRBV30; clone_size: few; d_call: TRBD1; j_call: TRBJ1-3; cdr3_aa: CASKDRRNTIYF
v_call: TRBV4-1; clone_size: NA; d_call: TRBD2; j_call: TRBJ2-7; cdr3_aa: CASSQGPGGSYEQYF
v_call: TRBV10-3; clone_size: once; d_call: TRBD1; j_call: TRBJ1-1; cdr3_aa: CAISESPDRGDRNTEAFF